These 5 T cell receptor beta chains were sequenced from one sample in a study of cytomegalovirus exposure and HLA in healthy donors. TCRdb keeps only in-frame clones here, not all; method: immunoSEQ multiplex PCR. The table shows about 49,000 clones, with around 94% occurring only once. Sample: PBMCs. All receptors derive from a young man in good health and CMV-seronegative.

The V call is TRBV9, the J call TRBJ2-1, with D possibly being TRBD2 (6 bases). CDR1 SGDLS and CDR2 YYNGEE come from the germline V gene. The CDR3 contains 15 residues. V lost 2 bases and J lost 8, with 17 bases in between. The CDR3 protein is CASSVGIGGSDEQFF. The CDR3 DNA is TGTGCCAGCAGCGTCGGGATTGGGGGGAGCGATGAGCAGTTCTTC.

The V gene is TRBV6-1, the J gene TRBJ1-2; the D gene is possibly TRBD1 (5 bases). Germline CDR1 MNHNS, CDR2 SASEGT. V was trimmed by 2 bases and J by 5 bases, leaving 9 bases between them. The CDR3 contains 13 residues. The CDR3 region is CASSELGVYGYTF. The CDR3 region has the DNA TGTGCCAGCAGTGAATTAGGGGTTTATGGCTACACCTTC.

The V call is TRBV5-1, the J call TRBJ2-2, with 8 bases aligning to TRBD1. The CDR3 length is 14 residues. V was pared by 4 bases and J by 1 base, with 0 bases of the junction left unmatched. Looked up from germline, CDR1 is SGHRS and CDR2 is YFSETQ. The CDR3: CASSGTGNTGELFF. The CDR3 coding sequence is TGCGCCAGCAGCGGGACAGGGAACACCGGGGAGCTGTTTTTT.

The chain has TRBV27 and TRBJ1-1, with 7 bases that match TRBD1. The CDR3 extends over 14 amino acids. The V gene's germline CDR1 is MNHEY and CDR2 SMNVEV (reference sequence). Trimming cost V 6 bases and J 3 bases; bases outside gene matches: 7. CDR3 loop: CASRPTGIYTEAFF. The DNA for the CDR3 is TGTGCCAGCAGACCGACAGGGATATACACTGAAGCTTTCTTT.

The genes are TRBV18 and TRBJ2-2; 10 bases are shared with TRBD1. With 6 bases clipped from V and 4 bases from J, the junction kept 2 bases outside the gene matches. Germline V gene lookup returns CDR1 KGHSH and CDR2 LQKENI. This CDR3 has 14 residues. CDR3 nucleotides: TGTGCCAGCTCTTGGACAGGGGGCACCGGGGAGCTGTTTTTT. The encoded protein is CASSWTGGTGELFF.